This T cell receptor (beta chain) was retrieved from a study of blood T cell repertoires in COVID-19. About the study: Specimens from acute and convalescent COVID-19 originated in the United States, Italy and Spain.

In the original processing: Estimation of nucleated cell counts was performed using reference gene primer amplification. Repertoires were generated with immunoSEQ multiplex PCR, while TCRdb's copy carries only in-frame clones and drops some. The V and J calls and the clone size are those of that table, but D and trimming were determined from the DNA. The sample includes roughly 130,000 clones, 90% of them seen just once. A Seattle source enrolled patients during active infection and followed them longitudinally. Germline V gene data show CDR1 as SGHTA and CDR2 as FQGNSA. The CDR3 is made up of 14 amino acids. Trimming cost V 0 bases and J 4 bases, with 9 bases left between them.

The chain links TRBV7-2 to TRBJ2-5; D might be TRBD2 (6 bases). Sequenced sample: peripheral blood. This TCR was sampled from a man between 60 and 75 years old with COVID-19, enrolled during active disease. In nucleotides, the CDR3 is TGTGCCAGCAGCTTAGCCTGGAGGGGAGAGACCCAGTACTTC. This gives the protein CASSLAWRGETQYF.